Reported below is one T cell receptor beta chain. The data derive from a study of blood T cell repertoires in COVID-19. Study summary: From the United States, Italy and Spain came samples of acute and convalescent COVID-19. Sources were T cells, B-cell-depleted T cells, or PBMCs; the material itself was cDNA or gDNA.

As processed by the authors: Reference gene primer amplification gave estimated nucleated cell counts. The data were produced by immunoSEQ multiplex PCR, yet TCRdb's version contains in-frame clones alone and is incomplete. For V, J and clone size, that table is used; D and trimming come from the DNA. Among roughly 120,000 clones listed, about 85% were seen once. In germline, CDR1 is SEHNR, CDR2 FQNEAQ (reference sequence). Trimming took 5 bases from V and 11 from J, leaving 16 bases between them. This CDR3 comprises 13 residues. This clonotype was sampled from a human donor in a cohort sampled during active COVID-19. The chain joins TRBV7-9 to TRBJ1-5; tentative D call: TRBD1 (6 bases). The sequenced sample consisted of peripheral blood. The CDR3 here is CASSRRTDQTQHF. In DNA form, the CDR3 reads TGTGCCAGCAGCCGTCGGACAGACCAGACCCAGCATTTT.